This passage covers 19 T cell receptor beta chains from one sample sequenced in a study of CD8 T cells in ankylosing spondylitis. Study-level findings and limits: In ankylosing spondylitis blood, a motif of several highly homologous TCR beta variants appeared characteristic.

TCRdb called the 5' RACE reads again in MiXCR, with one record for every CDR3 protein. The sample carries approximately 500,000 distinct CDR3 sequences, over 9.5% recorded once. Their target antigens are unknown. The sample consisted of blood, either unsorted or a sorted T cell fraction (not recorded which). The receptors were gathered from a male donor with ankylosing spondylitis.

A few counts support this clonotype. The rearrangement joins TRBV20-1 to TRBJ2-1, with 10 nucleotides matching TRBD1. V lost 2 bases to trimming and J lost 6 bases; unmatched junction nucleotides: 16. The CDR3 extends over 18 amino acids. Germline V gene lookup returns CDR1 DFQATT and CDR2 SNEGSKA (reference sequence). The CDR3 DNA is TGCAGTGCTAGATCCCAGTCCTCCCGGGACAGGGGCCTCAATGAGCAGTTCTTC. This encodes CSARSQSSRDRGLNEQFF.

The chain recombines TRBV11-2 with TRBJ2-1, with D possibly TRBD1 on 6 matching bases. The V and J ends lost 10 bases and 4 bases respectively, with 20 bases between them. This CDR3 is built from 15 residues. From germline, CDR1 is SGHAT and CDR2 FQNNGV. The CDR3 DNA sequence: TGTGCCATCGAGGGAGTGGGGGCGGAGTACAATGAGCAGTTCTTC. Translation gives CAIEGVGAEYNEQFF.

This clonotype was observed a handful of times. For the CDR3, the DNA is TGCAGCGTAAGAGTGGCAAAAGAGACCCAGTACTTC. Its protein product is CSVRVAKETQYF. The genes are TRBV29-1 and TRBJ2-5; no firm D call. CDR1 is SQVTM, CDR2 ANQGSEA, per germline. Between the trimmed V and J ends, which lost 6 bases and 3 bases, there was a span of 11 bases. This CDR3 spans 12 amino acids.

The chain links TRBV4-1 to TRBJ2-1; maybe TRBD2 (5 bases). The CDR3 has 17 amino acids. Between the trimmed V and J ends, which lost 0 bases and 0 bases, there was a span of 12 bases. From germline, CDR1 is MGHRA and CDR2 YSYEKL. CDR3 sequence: CASSQDFNGNSYNEQFF. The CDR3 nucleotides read TGCGCCAGCAGCCAAGATTTTAACGGGAACTCCTACAATGAGCAGTTCTTC.

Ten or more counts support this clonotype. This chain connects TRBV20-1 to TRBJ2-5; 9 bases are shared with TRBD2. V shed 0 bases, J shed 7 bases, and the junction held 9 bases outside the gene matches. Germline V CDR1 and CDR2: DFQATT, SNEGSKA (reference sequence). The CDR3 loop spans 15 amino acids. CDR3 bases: TGCAGTGCTAGAGATCCGCTAGCGGGAAAGGGGACCCAGTACTTC. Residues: CSARDPLAGKGTQYF.

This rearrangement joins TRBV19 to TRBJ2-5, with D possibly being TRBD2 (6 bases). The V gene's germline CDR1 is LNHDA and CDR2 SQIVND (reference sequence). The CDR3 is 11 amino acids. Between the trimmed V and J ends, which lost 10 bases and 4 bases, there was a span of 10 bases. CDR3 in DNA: TGTGCCACCGGGACTGGAGAGACCCAGTACTTC. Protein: CATGTGETQYF.

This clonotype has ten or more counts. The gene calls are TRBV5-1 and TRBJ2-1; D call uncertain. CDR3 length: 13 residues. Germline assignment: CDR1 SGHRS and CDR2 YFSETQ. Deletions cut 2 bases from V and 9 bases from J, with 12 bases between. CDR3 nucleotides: TGCGCCAGCAGCTTTACTGGTTCGGGTGAGCAGTTCTTC. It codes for CASSFTGSGEQFF.

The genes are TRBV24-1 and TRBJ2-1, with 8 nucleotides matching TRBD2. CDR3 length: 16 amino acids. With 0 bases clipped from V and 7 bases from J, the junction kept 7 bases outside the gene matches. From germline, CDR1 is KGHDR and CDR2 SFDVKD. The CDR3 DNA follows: TGTGCCACCAGTGATTTGACGGGAGGGCCTGGGAATGAGCAGTTCTTC. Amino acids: CATSDLTGGPGNEQFF.

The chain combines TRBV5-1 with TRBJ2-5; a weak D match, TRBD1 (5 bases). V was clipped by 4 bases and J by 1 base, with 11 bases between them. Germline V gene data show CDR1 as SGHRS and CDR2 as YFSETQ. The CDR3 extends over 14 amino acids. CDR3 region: CASSITGLQETQYF. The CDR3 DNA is TGCGCCAGCAGCATTACAGGCCTCCAAGAGACCCAGTACTTC.

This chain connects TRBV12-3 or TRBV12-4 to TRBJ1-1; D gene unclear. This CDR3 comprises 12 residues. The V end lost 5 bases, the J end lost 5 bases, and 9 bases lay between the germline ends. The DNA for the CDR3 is TGTGCCAGCAGTCCCAGCAGGACTGAAGCTTTCTTT. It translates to CASSPSRTEAFF.

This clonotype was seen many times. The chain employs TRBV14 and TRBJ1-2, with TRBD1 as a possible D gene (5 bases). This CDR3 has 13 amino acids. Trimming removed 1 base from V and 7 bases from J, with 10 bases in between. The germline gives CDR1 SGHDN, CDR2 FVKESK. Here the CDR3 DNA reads TGTGCCAGCAGCCAAGGGGGCCTGAGTGGCTACACCTTC. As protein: CASSQGGLSGYTF.

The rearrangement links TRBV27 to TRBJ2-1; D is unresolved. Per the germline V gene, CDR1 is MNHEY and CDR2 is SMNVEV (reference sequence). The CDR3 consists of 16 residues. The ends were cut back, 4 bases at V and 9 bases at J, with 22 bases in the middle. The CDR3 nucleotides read TGTGCCAGCAGTTCCTCATTTACCCAATATGTAGTTGAGCAGTTCTTC. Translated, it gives CASSSSFTQYVVEQFF.

The CDR3 protein is CSVEDRGRSEQYF. CDR3 coding DNA: TGCAGCGTTGAAGACAGGGGGCGGTCCGAGCAGTACTTC. The rearrangement links TRBV29-1 to TRBJ2-7; 8 bases match TRBD1. Trimming took 0 bases from V and 6 from J; bases not matched to a gene: 4. Germline CDR1 is SQVTM and CDR2 is ANQGSEA. The CDR3 loop spans 13 amino acids.

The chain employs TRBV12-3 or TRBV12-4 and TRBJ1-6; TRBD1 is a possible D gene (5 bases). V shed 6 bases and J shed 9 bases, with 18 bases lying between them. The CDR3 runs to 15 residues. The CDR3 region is CASRARDFDGSPLHF. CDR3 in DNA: TGTGCCAGCAGAGCTCGGGACTTTGATGGTTCACCCCTCCACTTT.

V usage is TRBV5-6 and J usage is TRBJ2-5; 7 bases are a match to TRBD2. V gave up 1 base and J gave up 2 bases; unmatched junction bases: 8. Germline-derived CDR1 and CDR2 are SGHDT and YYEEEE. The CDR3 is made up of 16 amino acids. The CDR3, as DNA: TGTGCCAGCAGCTTGAAACTAGCGACTCCTCAAGAGACCCAGTACTTC. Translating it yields CASSLKLATPQETQYF.

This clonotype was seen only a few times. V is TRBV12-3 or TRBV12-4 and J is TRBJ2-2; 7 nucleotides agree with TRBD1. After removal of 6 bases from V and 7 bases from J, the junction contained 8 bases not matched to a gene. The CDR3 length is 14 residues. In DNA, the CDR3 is TGTGCCAGCAGACCCGGGACAGCGATCGGGGAGCTGTTTTTT. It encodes CASRPGTAIGELFF.

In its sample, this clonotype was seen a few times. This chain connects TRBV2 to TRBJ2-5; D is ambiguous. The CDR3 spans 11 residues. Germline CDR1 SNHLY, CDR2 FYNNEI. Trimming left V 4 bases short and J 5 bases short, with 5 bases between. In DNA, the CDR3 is TGTGCCAGCAGTGCTTGGGAGACCCAGTACTTC. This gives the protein CASSAWETQYF.

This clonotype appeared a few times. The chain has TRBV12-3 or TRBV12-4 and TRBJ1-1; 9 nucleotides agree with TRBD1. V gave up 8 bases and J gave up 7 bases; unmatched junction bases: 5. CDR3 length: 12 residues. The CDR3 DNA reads TGTGCCAGCGGATGGACAGGGGTTGAAGCTTTCTTT. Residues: CASGWTGVEAFF.

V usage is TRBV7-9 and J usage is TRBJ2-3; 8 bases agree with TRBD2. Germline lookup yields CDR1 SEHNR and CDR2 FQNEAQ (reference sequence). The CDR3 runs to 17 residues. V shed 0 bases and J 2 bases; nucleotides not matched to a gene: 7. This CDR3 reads CASSLASTSESTDTQYF. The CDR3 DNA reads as TGTGCCAGCAGCTTAGCCTCGACTAGCGAATCCACAGATACGCAGTATTTT.